The 25 T cell receptor beta chains given below trace back to one sample, sequenced in a study of blood T cell repertoires in COVID-19. Clones were sequenced by immunoSEQ multiplex PCR, and TCRdb holds only the in-frame ones, with some missing. The sample lists about 210,000 clones, approximately 80% occurring once. The sequenced material came from peripheral blood. These receptors came from a woman older than 75 with COVID-19, enrolled during active disease.

This clone was picked up one time. As DNA, the CDR3 is TGTGCCAGCAGCCCACCGTATAGCGGAGACACCGGGGAGCTGTTTTTT. Its protein is CASSPPYSGDTGELFF. This chain links TRBV11-3 with TRBJ2-2, with TRBD2 as a possible D gene (6 bases). Looked up from germline, CDR1 is SGHNT and CDR2 is YENEEA. Trimming shortened V by 5 bases and J by 3 bases, and 16 bases separated the two germline ends. This CDR3 region has 16 residues.

J is TRBJ1-1 and V is TRBV5-1, with 8 nucleotides matching TRBD1. With 3 bases clipped from V and 4 bases from J, the junction kept 8 bases outside the gene matches. The CDR3 totals 15 residues. Germline V CDR1 and CDR2: SGHRS, YFSETQ. The CDR3 is CASSSQGASVTEAFF. As DNA, the CDR3 is TGCGCCAGCAGCTCCCAGGGGGCGAGTGTCACTGAAGCTTTCTTT.

The gene calls are TRBV19 and TRBJ2-2, with 12 bases lining up with TRBD2. Germline trimming cut 6 bases from V and 5 bases from J; bases unmatched to any gene: 1. Germline V gene sequence: CDR1 LNHDA, CDR2 SQIVND (reference sequence). This CDR3 contains 14 residues. CDR3 protein: CASRGTSGTGELFF. DNA for the CDR3: TGTGCCAGTAGGGGGACTAGCGGGACCGGGGAGCTGTTTTTT.

The rearrangement joins TRBV18 to TRBJ2-7, with 10 bases lining up with TRBD1. The CDR3 is 14 residues long. The J segment lost 5 bases and the V segment lost 6 bases, leaving 7 bases of the junction unmatched. The germline V gene encodes CDR1 KGHSH and CDR2 LQKENI. The DNA for the CDR3 is TGTGCCAGCTCTCCCGGGACAGGGGAGGACGAGCAGTACTTC. It is translated as CASSPGTGEDEQYF.

The chain employs TRBV5-1 and TRBJ1-2; TRBD1 is a possible D gene (5 bases). V shed 4 bases and J shed 2 bases, with 9 bases lying between them. The CDR3 consists of 13 residues. CDR1 is SGHRS, CDR2 YFSETQ, per germline. The CDR3 is CASSPAGNYGYTF. The DNA of the CDR3 is TGCGCCAGCAGCCCCGCAGGGAACTATGGCTACACCTTC.

V and J are TRBV5-1 and TRBJ2-5; possibly TRBD2 for D (6 bases). The CDR3 totals 15 residues. In germline, CDR1 is SGHRS, CDR2 YFSETQ. The V gene lost 3 bases and the J gene lost 5 bases, with 17 bases spanning the gap. The CDR3 sequence is CASSSAQGGGETQYF. CDR3 coding DNA: TGCGCCAGCAGCTCAGCCCAGGGAGGCGGGGAGACCCAGTACTTC.

The chain carries TRBV28 and TRBJ1-1; D not certain. V lost 2 bases and J 10 bases, leaving 14 bases between the germline ends. CDR3 size: 13 residues. Germline CDR1 and CDR2: MDHEN and SYDVKM. CDR3 nucleotides: TGTGCCAGCAGTTTACAAGAGCGGCTTTTAGCTTTCTTT. It encodes CASSLQERLLAFF.

Remarks on this clone: Other DNA sequences from this sample encode an identical CDR3 as well. This rearrangement joins TRBV20-1 to TRBJ1-2, with a weak D call TRBD1 (5 bases). V was pared by 5 bases and J by 4 bases, with 8 bases between. CDR1 is DFQATT, CDR2 SNEGSKA, per germline (reference sequence). The CDR3 is 11 amino acids. The CDR3 DNA is TGCAGTGCTCCAGACAGCTATGGCTACACCTTC. As protein: CSAPDSYGYTF.

The chain couples TRBV7-3 to TRBJ2-1; perhaps TRBD2 as D (5 bases). The CDR3 has 15 amino acids. Germline V lookup: CDR1 SGHTA, CDR2 FQGTGA. The ends were cut back, 4 bases at V and 9 bases at J, with 19 bases in the middle. In DNA, the CDR3 is TGTGCCAGCAGCTCCGACCGGACTGCAAGCTCTGAGCAGTTCTTC. Residues: CASSSDRTASSEQFF.

CDR3 residues: CASSSSGTGESPLHF. CDR3 nucleotides: TGTGCCAGCAGCTCATCCGGGACAGGGGAATCACCCCTCCACTTT. V usage is TRBV7-3 and J usage is TRBJ1-6, with 10 bases aligning to TRBD1. Trimming took 4 bases from V and 10 from J; bases not matched to a gene: 7. CDR1 and CDR2 (germline): SGHTA, FQGTGA. The length of the CDR3 is 15 residues.

This clone has only a few counts. The chain uses TRBV6-5 and TRBJ1-2, with D possibly TRBD1 on 6 matching bases. Germline CDR1 MNHEY, CDR2 SVGAGI. The ends were cut back, 1 base at V and 4 bases at J, with 7 bases in the middle. CDR3 length: 13 residues. The CDR3 reads CASSYLQGYGYTF. The CDR3 DNA reads as TGTGCCAGCAGTTACTTACAGGGCTATGGCTACACCTTC.

The rearrangement links TRBV5-1 to TRBJ2-1, with D possibly TRBD2 on 6 matching bases. The length of the CDR3 is 15 residues. Between the trimmed V and J ends, which lost 7 bases and 1 base, there was a span of 15 bases. The germline CDR1 and CDR2 sequences are SGHRS and YFSETQ. The CDR3 bases are TGCGCCAGCGAAGTCGGGAGAGGGTCCTACAATGAGCAGTTCTTC. Protein: CASEVGRGSYNEQFF.

The chain combines TRBV19 with TRBJ2-1, with 8 bases fitting TRBD2. V shed 4 bases and J 12 bases; nucleotides not matched to a gene: 2. The CDR3 has 11 residues. Per the germline V gene, CDR1 is LNHDA and CDR2 is SQIVND (reference sequence). CDR3 residues: CASSSGRRQFF. The CDR3 DNA reads TGTGCCAGTAGTAGCGGGAGGAGGCAGTTCTTC.

This clone was counted a single time. This chain connects TRBV4-1 to TRBJ2-1, with D unresolved. The V end was cut by 3 bases, the J end by 10 bases, with 13 bases between. Germline lookup yields CDR1 MGHRA and CDR2 YSYEKL. CDR3 length equals 13 residues. The CDR3 sequence is CASSQGHRWEQFF. DNA for the CDR3: TGCGCCAGCAGCCAGGGCCACAGATGGGAGCAGTTCTTC.

The rearrangement uses TRBV28 and TRBJ1-4; a possible D gene is TRBD1 (6 bases). This CDR3 region has 13 residues. Germline lookup yields CDR1 MDHEN and CDR2 SYDVKM. V lost 7 bases, J lost 8 bases, and 14 bases lay in between. CDR3 region: CASNRGGLEKLFF. The CDR3 nucleotides read TGTGCCAGCAATAGGGGGGGACTCGAAAAACTGTTTTTT.

This clone was picked up a small number of times. The genes are TRBV28 and TRBJ1-4; 10 nucleotides agree with TRBD1. V gave up 7 bases and J gave up 8 bases; unmatched junction bases: 10. Germline values: CDR1 MDHEN, CDR2 SYDVKM. The CDR3 covers 15 residues. CDR3 in amino acids: CASTLRTGGGEKLFF. CDR3 coding DNA: TGTGCCAGCACCCTTCGGACAGGGGGAGGCGAAAAACTGTTTTTT.

This chain uses TRBV5-1 with TRBJ2-5; tentatively, D is TRBD2 (5 bases). The CDR3 covers 14 residues. Trimming removed 0 bases at V and 9 bases at J, with 15 bases between. The V gene's germline CDR1 is SGHRS and CDR2 YFSETQ. The CDR3: CASSLESGLGAQYF. The CDR3 region has the DNA TGCGCCAGCAGCTTGGAGAGCGGCCTGGGTGCCCAGTACTTC.

This chain uses TRBV19 with TRBJ1-2; TRBD1 might be the D (6 bases). V lost 1 base, J lost 13 bases, and 16 bases lay in between. Germline CDR1 LNHDA, CDR2 SQIVND (reference sequence). The CDR3 length is 13 residues. CDR3 sequence (DNA): TGTGCCAGTAGTATAGGGGGCAGGGGCTCGGCCACCTTC. Its translation: CASSIGGRGSATF.

In nucleotides, the CDR3 is TGTGCCAGCAGTTACATTTCTAGCGGGGGGAAAGAGACCCAGTACTTC. Encoded protein: CASSYISSGGKETQYF. V is TRBV6-5 and J is TRBJ2-5, with TRBD2 matching 11 bases. J was trimmed by 3 bases and V by 2 bases; bases with no gene match: 5. CDR1 and CDR2 from the germline V gene are MNHEY and SVGAGI. The CDR3 loop spans 16 amino acids.

This clone was detected a few times. V gene TRBV6-5 combines with J gene TRBJ1-2; D is unresolved. The germline CDR1 and CDR2 sequences are MNHEY and SVGAGI. The CDR3 loop spans 15 amino acids. Trimming shortened V by 8 bases and J by 4 bases, and 20 bases separated the two germline ends. This CDR3 reads CASSPRERGGYGYTF. As DNA, the CDR3 is TGTGCCAGCTCTCCGCGGGAGCGGGGAGGCTATGGCTACACCTTC.

The chain uses TRBV15 and TRBJ1-2; D gene unclear. Looked up from germline, CDR1 is LNHNV and CDR2 is YYDKDF (reference sequence). The CDR3 runs to 13 residues. The ends were cut back, 0 bases at V and 8 bases at J, with 10 bases in the middle. The CDR3 sequence is CATSRDWGGGYTF. The CDR3 nucleotides read TGTGCCACCAGCAGAGATTGGGGAGGAGGCTACACCTTC.

This clone was observed a single time. V is TRBV19 and J is TRBJ1-6; D is unclear. Germline loops: CDR1 LNHDA, CDR2 SQIVND (reference sequence). V was shortened by 8 bases and J by 7 bases, with 18 bases between the two germline ends. The CDR3 contains 15 residues. The CDR3 reads CASALLAGGNSPLHF. The CDR3 nucleotides read TGTGCCAGTGCTCTATTGGCGGGAGGGAATTCACCCCTCCACTTT.

Only one count was recorded for this clone. The genes are TRBV2 and TRBJ1-6; no clear D gene. V dropped 5 bases and J dropped 0 bases, with 11 bases sitting between them. Germline values: CDR1 SNHLY, CDR2 FYNNEI. The CDR3 is 16 residues long. CDR3: CASSLGGSSYNSPLHF. CDR3 bases: TGTGCCAGCAGTTTAGGTGGGAGCTCCTATAATTCACCCCTCCACTTT.

The chain uses TRBV3-1 (or the pseudogene TRBV3-2) and TRBJ1-1, with D unclear. CDR1 and CDR2 (germline): LGHDT, YNNKEL (reference sequence). Trimming pared 4 bases from V and 0 bases from J, leaving 12 bases between. This CDR3 region has 15 residues. CDR3: CASSRPGNLNTEAFF. The CDR3 nucleotides are TGTGCCAGCAGCCGACCCGGGAACCTGAACACTGAAGCTTTCTTT.

V usage is TRBV6-1 and J usage is TRBJ2-4; tentative D call: TRBD1 (5 bases). Germline-derived CDR1 and CDR2 are MNHNS and SASEGT. The CDR3 is made up of 13 amino acids. Trimming removed 1 base from V and 8 bases from J, with 9 bases in between. The CDR3 region is CASSEGGQHIQYF. The CDR3 DNA is TGTGCCAGCAGTGAAGGGGGCCAGCACATTCAGTACTTC.